Included here is one TCR beta chain sequence, with context. This clone was observed a few times. Its antigen has not been determined. The input lacks base qualities; no much larger clone sits a single base away. Each donor gave one peripheral blood draw, averaging approximately 110 mL, which was collected into heparinised tubes. Naive, central memory, regulatory and stem cell-like memory CD4+ T cells were sorted on a BD FACSAria II using a panel including CD45RO, CCR7, CD25, CD127, CD95 and CD27. Purity was above 95% for every sorted population. PBMCs were isolated right away by Lymphoprep density gradient centrifugation and were stained directly, without culture. So that batch effects would be minimized, each experiment stained and sorted samples in pairs, pairing one healthy donor with one patient. This sample is part of a study of beta chain features in type 1 diabetes (dated by TCRdb to the late 2010s). General notes on the study: No differences in mean age, gender distribution, total cell number or subset yield were found between patients and healthy donors. A total of around 100 million sorted cells were examined across all samples, and RNA yield correlated strongly with the number of cells per subset. In the study, TCRB repertoires of sorted circulating CD4+ T cell subsets from recently diagnosed type 1 diabetes patients were compared with those of matched healthy donors. Regulatory and stem cell-like memory subsets were isolated from only 8 patients and about 8 healthy donors, whereas naive and central memory subsets came from all 30 or so donors. General study outcomes and caveats: Fewer insertions and more nucleotide deletions at VDJ recombination sites were observed in patients with type 1 diabetes, implying thymic rearrangement abnormalities. Because cDNA rather than genomic DNA was sequenced, highly expressing activated cells could have been over-represented, although no difference in activation and CD3 levels was found between groups. In all four CD4+ subsets, TCRB CDR3 length was moderately but significantly shorter in type 1 diabetes patients. Because the HLA sub-analyses included only small numbers of individuals, any influence of HLA type on TCRB rearrangement was left unresolved. Shorter templates might be favored by PCR, yet because patient and control samples were amplified and corrected together, any such skew would affect both groups equally. Naive, central memory and regulatory TCRB repertoires appeared more similar among patients than among healthy donors.

The High Capacity cDNA Reverse Transcription Kit was used to reverse transcribe all of the isolated RNA, meaning that expressed TCRB transcripts were what got sequenced. Deep immunoSEQ sequencing was applied to naive, central memory and regulatory T cell samples, giving an average of roughly 3.5 million total reads per sample. Sorted cells were lysed in RLT buffer and RNA was extracted with DNase-treated RNeasy Micro or Mini kits, depending on cell number. To prevent cross-contamination, every cell subset was processed on its own, while patient and healthy donor samples were processed together. TCRB sequences were amplified from cDNA with the immunoSEQ multiplex PCR, producing 87-bp fragments spanning the CDR3 region. The amplicons were sequenced using the Illumina HiSeq platform. In the original analysis: Synthetic template baselines were used to correct PCR bias computationally, reads within Hamming distance 2 were collapsed together, and singletons that could not be merged were discarded. Reads were aligned against IMGT to assign V, D and J genes, CDR3 length and insertions or deletions at six rearrangement sites. Within each subset, clonotype counts were normalized to the number of sorted cells before true diversity and Gini coefficients were calculated with the tcR R package. The overlap coefficient, calculated on TCRB nucleotide sequences, was used to quantify repertoire sharing. Out-of-frame TCRB sequences from naive cells were analyzed as a proxy for the pre-selection repertoire. Drawn from immuneACCESS, this table holds only the in-frame rearrangements with V and J called that TCRdb kept. Clones are partly lost; checked studies trace under half to an unresolved V gene and leave the rest unexplained. The V and J calls and the clone size are those of that table, but D and trimming were determined from the DNA. In this sample the table shows 600,000 or so clones, more than 13% of which occur a single time. 0.04% of the sample comes from the top ten.

The germline V gene encodes CDR1 ENHRY and CDR2 SYGVKD. V was cut back by 8 bases and J by 6 bases, leaving a gap of 17 bases between them. There are 14 amino acids in the CDR3, from cysteine to phenylalanine inclusive. Left in the record is the CDR3 DNA by itself, 42 bases read in frame from the first base. The sequence derives from a man younger than 35 with type 1 diabetes. Sequencing input: naive CD4+ T cells from blood. The sample's cell subset or site label, decoded: true naive CD4+ T cells. This chain joins TRBV10-3 to TRBJ2-1; the D segment could be TRBD1, given 6 matching bases. The nucleotide sequence reads as follows: TGTGCCATCTCTCGAGGGGACATCGGCAATGAGCAGTTCTTC. It translates as CAISRGDIGNEQFF.